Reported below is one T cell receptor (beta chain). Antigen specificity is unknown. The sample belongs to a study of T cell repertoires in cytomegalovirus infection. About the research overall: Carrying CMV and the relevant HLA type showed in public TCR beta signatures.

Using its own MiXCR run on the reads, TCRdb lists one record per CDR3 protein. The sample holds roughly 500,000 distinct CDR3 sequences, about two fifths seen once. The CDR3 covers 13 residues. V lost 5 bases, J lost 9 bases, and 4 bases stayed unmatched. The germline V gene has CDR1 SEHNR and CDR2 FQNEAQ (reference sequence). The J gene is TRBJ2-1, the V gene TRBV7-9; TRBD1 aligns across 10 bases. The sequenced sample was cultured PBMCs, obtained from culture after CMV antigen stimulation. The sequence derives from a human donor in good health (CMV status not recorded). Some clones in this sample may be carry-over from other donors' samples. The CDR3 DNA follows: TGTGCCAGCAGCCGGACAGGGGGGTTTGAGCAGTTCTTC. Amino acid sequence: CASSRTGGFEQFF. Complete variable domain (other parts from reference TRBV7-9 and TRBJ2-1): DTGVSQNPRHKITKRGQNVTFRCDPISEHNRLYWYRQTLGQGPEFLTYFQNEAQLEKSRLLSDRFSAERPKGSFSTLEIQRTEQGDSAMYLCASSRTGGFEQFFGPGTRLTVL.